This T cell receptor (beta chain) appears in the sequencing data of a study of blood T cell repertoires in COVID-19. Study context: Samples came from the United States, Italy and Spain, spanning acute and convalescent COVID-19. T cells, B-cell-depleted T cells, or PBMCs provided the cDNA or gDNA that served as material.

Original handling: Reference gene primer amplification gave estimated nucleated cell counts. Profiled with immunoSEQ multiplex PCR; TCRdb holds only in-frame clones, not every one. The DNA was the basis for D and trimming; V, J and clone size are from that table. The table shows 200,000 to 250,000 clones, with more than 65% occurring only once. V gave up 4 bases and J gave up 4 bases; unmatched junction bases: 3. The CDR3 sequence is 14 residues long. Germline values: CDR1 SGHRS, CDR2 YFSETQ. The source is an elderly woman with acute or convalescent COVID-19. Material for sequencing was peripheral blood. This rearrangement joins TRBV5-1 to TRBJ2-5, with TRBD1 matching over 11 bases. In DNA, the CDR3 is TGCGCCAGCAGCCGCGGGACAGGGGGAGAGACCCAGTACTTC. Residues: CASSRGTGGETQYF.